Listed below are T cell receptor beta chains from one sample, sequenced in a study of identical twins. Each CDR3 protein gets one entry after TCRdb re-called the 5' RACE reads with MiXCR. Of fewer than 550,000 distinct CDR3 sequences listed, roughly an eighth are singletons. These data were also reused for a study on yellow fever vaccine responses in identical twins.

The sequencing sample was made of CD4+ T cells sorted from blood. These receptors were taken from a woman between 18 and 30 years old in good health. Both conserved end residues are part of each CDR3. The order of the fields is CDR3 protein, CDR3 DNA, D gene, J gene, V gene, clone size. The D gene is left open where the match is weak. Only some rows state a clone size, as once, few, many or a class for expanded clones.

CDR3aa: CASSRPDQNTGELFF; CDR3nt: TGTGCCAGCAGCCGACCGGACCAGAACACCGGGGAGCTGTTTTTT; d_gene: .; j_gene: TRBJ2-2; v_gene: TRBV3-1; abundance: many
CDR3aa: CASSLLSQGRTPYEQYF; CDR3nt: TGTGCCAGCAGTTTATTAAGCCAGGGCAGGACCCCCTACGAGCAGTACTTC; d_gene: .; j_gene: TRBJ2-7; v_gene: TRBV27; abundance: .
CDR3aa: CASSQEGDLQETQYF; CDR3nt: TGTGCCAGCAGCCAAGAAGGGGACTTGCAAGAGACCCAGTACTTC; d_gene: .; j_gene: TRBJ2-5; v_gene: TRBV3-1; abundance: few
CDR3aa: CSVAGNYGYTF; CDR3nt: TGCAGCGTCGCGGGAAACTATGGCTACACCTTC; d_gene: .; j_gene: TRBJ1-2; v_gene: TRBV29-1; abundance: few
CDR3aa: CASSPQEDRPSDF; CDR3nt: TGTGCCAGCTCACCTCAGGAGGACAGGCCCAGCGACTTC; d_gene: TRBD1; j_gene: TRBJ2-7; v_gene: TRBV18; abundance: few
CDR3aa: CSVVGKLNTEAFF; CDR3nt: TGCAGCGTTGTTGGCAAGTTGAACACTGAAGCTTTCTTT; d_gene: .; j_gene: TRBJ1-1; v_gene: TRBV29-1; abundance: many
CDR3aa: CASSSTGDQPQHF; CDR3nt: TGTGCCAGCAGCTCAACAGGGGACCAGCCCCAGCATTTT; d_gene: TRBD1; j_gene: TRBJ1-5; v_gene: TRBV7-9; abundance: many
CDR3aa: CASSYLDRDYEQYF; CDR3nt: TGTGCCAGCAGCTATTTAGACAGGGACTACGAGCAGTACTTC; d_gene: TRBD1; j_gene: TRBJ2-7; v_gene: TRBV5-6; abundance: few
CDR3aa: CARNHDIAYGYTF; CDR3nt: TGTGCCAGAAACCACGATATCGCCTATGGCTACACCTTC; d_gene: .; j_gene: TRBJ1-2; v_gene: TRBV14; abundance: .
CDR3aa: CATSDFNRDGFSNQPQHF; CDR3nt: TGTGCCACCAGTGATTTCAACCGGGACGGTTTTAGCAATCAGCCCCAGCATTTT; d_gene: .; j_gene: TRBJ1-5; v_gene: TRBV24-1; abundance: .
CDR3aa: CSISRQGTDTQYF; CDR3nt: TGTTCCATCAGCAGACAGGGTACAGATACGCAGTATTTT; d_gene: TRBD1; j_gene: TRBJ2-3; v_gene: TRBV10-3; abundance: .
CDR3aa: CASSQATSGTLPYEQYF; CDR3nt: TGTGCCAGCAGCCAGGCTACTAGCGGGACCTTACCTTACGAGCAGTACTTC; d_gene: TRBD2; j_gene: TRBJ2-7; v_gene: TRBV4-2; abundance: few
CDR3aa: CASFREGSPLHF; CDR3nt: TGTGCCAGCTTCAGGGAGGGTTCACCCCTCCACTTT; d_gene: .; j_gene: TRBJ1-6; v_gene: TRBV2; abundance: .
CDR3aa: CASSQVGTSGTDTQYF; CDR3nt: TGTGCCAGCAGCCAAGTCGGGACTAGCGGGACAGATACGCAGTATTTT; d_gene: TRBD2; j_gene: TRBJ2-3; v_gene: TRBV4-2; abundance: .
CDR3aa: CASSQDQDTLGEQYF; CDR3nt: TGTGCCAGCAGCCAAGATCAGGACACACTGGGGGAGCAGTACTTC; d_gene: .; j_gene: TRBJ2-7; v_gene: TRBV4-2; abundance: .
CDR3aa: CSARVRTGGPYEQYF; CDR3nt: TGCAGTGCTAGAGTCCGGACAGGTGGACCCTACGAGCAGTACTTC; d_gene: TRBD1; j_gene: TRBJ2-7; v_gene: TRBV20-1; abundance: few
CDR3aa: CASRMTGTQETQYF; CDR3nt: TGTGCCAGCAGGATGACCGGGACACAAGAGACCCAGTACTTC; d_gene: .; j_gene: TRBJ2-5; v_gene: TRBV11-2; abundance: .
CDR3aa: CASSQDRGVGETQYF; CDR3nt: TGCGCCAGCAGCCAAGATCGTGGGGTTGGAGAGACCCAGTACTTC; d_gene: .; j_gene: TRBJ2-5; v_gene: TRBV4-1; abundance: few
CDR3aa: CASSALGGGGTGELFF; CDR3nt: TGTGCCAGCAGTGCCCTCGGAGGGGGGGGCACCGGGGAGCTGTTTTTT; d_gene: .; j_gene: TRBJ2-2; v_gene: TRBV6-4; abundance: .
CDR3aa: CASSLGTGSPNEQFF; CDR3nt: TGTGCCAGCAGCTTAGGGACAGGGTCCCCGAATGAGCAGTTCTTC; d_gene: TRBD1; j_gene: TRBJ2-1; v_gene: TRBV7-9; abundance: few
CDR3aa: CASSSSREQYF; CDR3nt: TGTGCCAGCAGCTCGTCCAGGGAGCAGTACTTC; d_gene: .; j_gene: TRBJ2-7; v_gene: TRBV5-5; abundance: few
CDR3aa: CSARDVAGGVTDTQYF; CDR3nt: TGCAGTGCTAGAGATGTGGCGGGGGGCGTAACAGATACGCAGTATTTT; d_gene: TRBD2; j_gene: TRBJ2-3; v_gene: TRBV20-1; abundance: few
CDR3aa: CASRWDPTDTQYF; CDR3nt: TGTGCCAGCAGATGGGACCCGACAGATACGCAGTATTTT; d_gene: .; j_gene: TRBJ2-3; v_gene: TRBV12-3/TRBV12-4; abundance: few
CDR3aa: CASSRAGEQFF; CDR3nt: TGTGCCAGCTCCAGAGCGGGTGAGCAGTTCTTC; d_gene: .; j_gene: TRBJ2-1; v_gene: TRBV27; abundance: few
CDR3aa: CASRPSKLVEAFF; CDR3nt: TGTGCCAGCAGGCCCAGCAAGCTTGTAGAAGCTTTCTTT; d_gene: .; j_gene: TRBJ1-1; v_gene: TRBV2; abundance: few
CDR3aa: CASSRDGLAGGPVKNIQYF; CDR3nt: TGTGCCAGCAGCCGAGATGGACTAGCGGGAGGGCCCGTCAAAAACATTCAGTACTTC; d_gene: TRBD2; j_gene: TRBJ2-4; v_gene: TRBV4-2; abundance: .
CDR3aa: CASSRGTGGNSPLHF; CDR3nt: TGTGCCAGCAGCAGGGGGACAGGGGGTAATTCACCCCTCCACTTT; d_gene: TRBD1; j_gene: TRBJ1-6; v_gene: TRBV11-2; abundance: .
CDR3aa: CASAGGNQPQHF; CDR3nt: TGTGCCAGCGCAGGGGGTAATCAGCCCCAGCATTTT; d_gene: TRBD1; j_gene: TRBJ1-5; v_gene: TRBV19; abundance: .
CDR3aa: CASSLRVDTEAFF; CDR3nt: TGTGCCAGCAGCTTAAGGGTGGACACTGAAGCTTTCTTT; d_gene: .; j_gene: TRBJ1-1; v_gene: TRBV5-6; abundance: .
CDR3aa: CASSPTSFRGLEQYF; CDR3nt: TGTGCCAGCAGTCCGACTAGTTTTAGGGGCCTCGAGCAGTACTTC; d_gene: .; j_gene: TRBJ2-7; v_gene: TRBV6-2/TRBV6-3; abundance: .
CDR3aa: CASSKGTYSYEQYF; CDR3nt: TGTGCCAGCAGCAAGGGGACTTATTCCTACGAGCAGTACTTC; d_gene: .; j_gene: TRBJ2-7; v_gene: TRBV7-2; abundance: few
CDR3aa: CASSLTKGTEAFF; CDR3nt: TGTGCCAGCAGCTTAACGAAGGGGACTGAAGCTTTCTTT; d_gene: .; j_gene: TRBJ1-1; v_gene: TRBV7-3; abundance: .